The 9 T cell receptor beta chains below were found in one sample sequenced in a study of monozygotic twins with inflammatory bowel disease. No DNA is given; TCRdb re-called the 5' RACE reads and lists each CDR3 protein once. The table lists 350,000 to 500,000 distinct CDR3 sequences. Sample: blood. Source of these receptors: a human donor with ulcerative colitis or Crohn's disease, or a healthy co-twin of an affected twin (not recorded which).

The chain has TRBV7-2 and TRBJ2-1; TCRdb's D call, TRBD1, is unchecked because there is no DNA. From germline, CDR1 is SGHTA and CDR2 FQGNSA. The length of the CDR3 is 13 residues. CDR3 loop: CASSRDRVNEQFF.

This chain joins TRBV5-1 and TRBJ2-3; the TCRdb D gene call, TRBD2, has no DNA to confirm it. CDR3 length: 14 amino acids. Germline assignment: CDR1 SGHRS and CDR2 YFSETQ. The CDR3 here is CASLLADLTDTQYF.

The chain uses TRBV9 and TRBJ2-7; TCRdb reports TRBD1, a call that lacks DNA to check it against. Germline-derived CDR1 and CDR2 are SGDLS and YYNGEE. The CDR3 spans 12 residues. The CDR3 protein is CASGAGLSEQYF.

The chain joins TRBV6-2 or TRBV6-3 to TRBJ2-7. This CDR3 region has 13 residues. Germline V gene data show CDR1 as MNHEY and CDR2 as SVGEGT. CDR3 sequence: CASNRGGSYEQYF.

The rearrangement links TRBV20-1 to TRBJ1-3. Germline loops: CDR1 DFQATT, CDR2 SNEGSKA (reference sequence). This CDR3 is 14 amino acids long. The CDR3 reads CSASLGGAGNTIYF.

The genes are TRBV12-3 or TRBV12-4 and TRBJ2-4; TCRdb calls TRBD1, which cannot be checked without DNA. The CDR3 consists of 16 residues. CDR3 sequence: CASSFRSGESKNIQYF.

This chain uses TRBV20-1 with TRBJ1-5; without DNA, the TCRdb call of TRBD1 cannot be checked. The length of the CDR3 is 13 residues. Germline loops: CDR1 DFQATT, CDR2 SNEGSKA (reference sequence). This CDR3 is CSAKYRGDQPQHF.

This sequence joins TRBV10-3 and TRBJ2-7; TCRdb calls TRBD1, which cannot be checked without DNA. CDR1 and CDR2 from the germline V gene are ENHRY and SYGVKD. The CDR3 spans 13 residues. The CDR3 region is CAISPDRPTEQYF.

The rearrangement links TRBV2 to TRBJ2-1; TCRdb lists TRBD1, though no DNA is available to test this call. This CDR3 is 15 amino acids long. The germline V gene encodes CDR1 SNHLY and CDR2 FYNNEI. The CDR3 sequence: CASSEGQGGYNEQFF.